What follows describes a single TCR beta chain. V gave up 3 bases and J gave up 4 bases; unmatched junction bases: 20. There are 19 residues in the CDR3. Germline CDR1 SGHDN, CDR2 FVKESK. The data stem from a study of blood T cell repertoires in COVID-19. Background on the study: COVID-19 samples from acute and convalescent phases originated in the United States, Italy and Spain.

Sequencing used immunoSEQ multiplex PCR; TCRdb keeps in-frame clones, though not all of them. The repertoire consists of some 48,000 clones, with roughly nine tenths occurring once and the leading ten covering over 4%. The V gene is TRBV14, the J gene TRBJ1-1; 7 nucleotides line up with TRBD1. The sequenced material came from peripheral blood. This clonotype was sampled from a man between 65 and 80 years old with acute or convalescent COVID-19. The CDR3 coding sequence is TGTGCCAGCAGCCACCGACTGACACCCGGGACAGCCGATGGCACTGAAGCTTTCTTT. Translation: CASSHRLTPGTADGTEAFF.